This TCR beta chain was captured in a study of T cell responses to AZD1222 COVID-19 vaccine. Whole-study context: Analysis merged second doses at about 4 or about 12 weeks.

TCRdb's copy holds only in-frame clones and misses some; the assay was immunoSEQ multiplex PCR. The repertoire holds 50,000 or so clones, with around 90% as singletons. V lost 8 bases to trimming and J lost 6 bases, with 26 bases between them. Germline V gene lookup returns CDR1 GTSNPN and CDR2 SVGIG (reference sequence). This CDR3 is 15 amino acids long. With regard to this clone: Its antigen remains unidentified.

Study-wide points: Repertoires were sampled only after the peak T cell response. Among spike-specific TCRs, nearly half reportedly target unmutated variant regions. There were mostly white British donors and more females than males, and clonal diversity was possibly underestimated.

The receptor comes from an adult in good health. This material consisted of peripheral blood, taken on day 0 of AZD1222 vaccination. The chain has TRBV30 and TRBJ2-7; D perhaps matches TRBD2 (6 bases). In nucleotides, the CDR3 is TGTGCCCTCACCCCGGGGCTGGGGGGTGGGAGCGAGCAGTACTTC. It specifies CALTPGLGGGSEQYF.